The T cell receptor beta chain described here comes from a study of cytomegalovirus exposure and HLA in healthy donors. The study ran its PCR with 60 Vbeta and 13 Jbeta primers. The table came from immunoSEQ multiplex PCR; TCRdb's copy has only in-frame clones and leaves some out. This repertoire shows approximately 210,000 clones, roughly three quarters found once; its top ten account for about 1.4%. Donors likely had unrecorded immune exposures despite being nominally healthy when sampled. Study results and caveats: In a later analysis, TCR beta V- and J-gene trimming showed a link to a missense DCLRE1C variant. A few CMV-associated chains proved CMV antigen-specific in vitro. It was reported in a later analysis that an Asian-associated ancestry cluster showed fewer N-insertions than the approximately 700-donor mean.

Comments on this clone: Its cognate antigen is unknown.

Trimming cost V 7 bases and J 6 bases, with 21 bases left between them. Per germline, CDR1 SGHVS and CDR2 FQNEAQ. This CDR3 has 15 amino acids. The sequence came from a woman between 45 and 60 years old in good health and CMV-seronegative. Sequenced sample: PBMCs. This chain uses TRBV7-8 with TRBJ1-2; D is possibly TRBD1 (5 bases). The CDR3 coding sequence is TGTGCCAGCACACTTACTACCGGGGGGGGGAATGGCTACACCTTC. It yields the protein CASTLTTGGGNGYTF.